This T cell receptor (beta chain) was recovered during a study of technical replicates of blood from several donors. Only in-frame clones appear in the TCRdb table, and some are missing; sequencing was by immunoSEQ multiplex PCR. The sample holds approximately 13,000 clones; approximately 86% are singletons and the top ten take 11%. Germline V lookup: CDR1 GTSNPN, CDR2 SVGIG (reference sequence). The CDR3 has 16 amino acids. V lost 1 base to trimming and J lost 4 bases, with 16 bases between them. The receptor's source is a human donor in good health. The specimen sequenced was PBMCs. V is TRBV30 and J is TRBJ2-2, with a weak D call TRBD1 (7 bases). The CDR3 bases are TGTGCCTGGAGTGCACAGGGGACTTGGGGCACCGGGGAGCTGTTTTTT. This translates into CAWSAQGTWGTGELFF.